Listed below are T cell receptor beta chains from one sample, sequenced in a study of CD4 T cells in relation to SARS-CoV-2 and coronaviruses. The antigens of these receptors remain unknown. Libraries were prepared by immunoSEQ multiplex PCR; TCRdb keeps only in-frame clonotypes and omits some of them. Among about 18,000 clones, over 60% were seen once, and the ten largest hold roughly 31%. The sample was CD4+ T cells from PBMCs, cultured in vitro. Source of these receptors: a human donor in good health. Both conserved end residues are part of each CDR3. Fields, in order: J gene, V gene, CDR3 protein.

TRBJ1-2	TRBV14	CASSQGGSPGQFRIYTF
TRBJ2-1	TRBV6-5	CASSYSARQTYNEQFF
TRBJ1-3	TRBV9	CASSDSTGINTIYF
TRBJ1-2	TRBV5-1	CASSLVPGTGKNGYTF
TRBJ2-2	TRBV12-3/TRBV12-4	CASTVSGTGELFF
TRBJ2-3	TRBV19	CASKDRATRDTQYF
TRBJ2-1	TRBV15	CATSRIWAGSSFDNEQFF
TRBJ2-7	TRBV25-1	CASSRRWGLAGYSYEQYF
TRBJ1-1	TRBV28	CASSPYPGFEAFF
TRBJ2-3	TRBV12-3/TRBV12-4	CASIPQGSDTQYF
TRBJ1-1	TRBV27	CASSADRGDTEAFF
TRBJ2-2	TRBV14	CASSQQATNTGELFF
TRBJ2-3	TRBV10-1	CASSTGTGLSTDTQYF
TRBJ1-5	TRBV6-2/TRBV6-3	CASSRDGNQPQHF
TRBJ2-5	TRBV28	CASSYPSFGTGVETQYF
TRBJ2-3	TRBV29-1	CSARGDTDTQYF
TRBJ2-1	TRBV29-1	CSVAPLAIGNEQFF
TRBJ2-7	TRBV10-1	CASSESSGAMYEQYF
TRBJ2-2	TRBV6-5	CASIATGFTGELFF
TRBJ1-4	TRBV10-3	CAVGGGNEKLFF
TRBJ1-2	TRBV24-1	CATSESSRDVYGYTF
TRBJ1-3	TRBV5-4	CASSLQGGNTIYF
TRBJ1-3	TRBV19	CASSKDGLSGNTIYF
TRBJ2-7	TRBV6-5	CASSWIAGVAYEQYF
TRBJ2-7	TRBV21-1	CASSKSRGEQYF
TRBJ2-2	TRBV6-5	CASSSWENTGELFF
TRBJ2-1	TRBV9	CASSEDSWVAAYNEQFF
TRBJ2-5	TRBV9	CASSVGREFGTQYF
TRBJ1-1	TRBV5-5	CASSSLRARGTEAFF
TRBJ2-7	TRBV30	CAWGRPGQGSYEQYF
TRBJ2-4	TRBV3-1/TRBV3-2	CASSPGTVRKNIQYF
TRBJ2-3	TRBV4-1	CASSQDFGTFTQYF
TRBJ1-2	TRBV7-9	CASSPTRRGSDGYTF
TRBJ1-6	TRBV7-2	CASSLPGFNSPLHF
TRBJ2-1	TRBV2	CASTLLDEQFF
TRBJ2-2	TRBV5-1	CASSSQQVFIGELFF
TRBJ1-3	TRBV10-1	CASILTPEHHSGNTIYF
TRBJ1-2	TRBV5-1	CASSLVMDSNSGYTF
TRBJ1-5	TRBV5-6	CASTWGPDSNQPQHF
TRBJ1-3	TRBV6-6	CASSSPVGVENTIYF